The 32 T cell receptor beta chains given below trace back to one sample, sequenced in a study of yellow fever vaccine responses in identical twins. TCRdb reprocessed the RT-PCR reads via MiXCR and lists one record per CDR3 protein. The sample lists approximately 20,000 distinct CDR3 sequences; approximately 70% were seen once. The specimen comprised T cells from blood (PBMCs), unsorted or a sorted subset (not recorded which), sampled before or after yellow fever vaccination (not recorded which). These receptors all stem from a woman aged 18-29 years who received the yellow fever vaccine.

This clonotype was recorded once. The genes are TRBV2 and TRBJ2-1; TRBD2 is a possible D gene (5 bases). The germline CDR1 and CDR2 sequences are SNHLY and FYNNEI. This CDR3 is built from 12 residues. The germline V and J ends were trimmed by 2 bases and 8 bases, with 7 bases remaining between them. Here the CDR3 reads CASSELAYEQFF. In nucleotides, the CDR3 is TGTGCCAGCAGTGAACTAGCCTATGAGCAGTTCTTC.

This chain links TRBV20-1 with TRBJ1-6, with 7 bases lining up with TRBD1. With V trimmed by 2 bases and J by 7 bases, 8 bases remained unmatched. CDR3 length: 15 residues. Germline-derived CDR1 and CDR2 are DFQATT and SNEGSKA (reference sequence). CDR3 protein: CSARPGLQGNSPLHF. CDR3 sequence (DNA): TGCAGTGCTAGACCGGGCCTACAGGGGAATTCACCCCTCCACTTT.

The chain carries TRBV5-4 and TRBJ2-6, with D unresolved. The CDR3 totals 15 residues. The germline V gene encodes CDR1 SGHNT and CDR2 YYREEE (reference sequence). Trimming left V 4 bases short and J 2 bases short, with 10 bases between. CDR3 coding DNA: TGTGCCAGCAGCCCCCCCGGGCCTGGGGCCAACGTCCTGACTTTC. Residues: CASSPPGPGANVLTF.

V and J are TRBV28 and TRBJ1-6, with unresolved D. The CDR3 totals 14 residues. In germline, CDR1 is MDHEN, CDR2 SYDVKM. Trimming pared 2 bases from V and 5 bases from J, leaving 7 bases between. The CDR3 coding sequence is TGTGCCAGCAGTTTAGAGGTGAATAATTCACCCCTCCACTTT. Protein sequence: CASSLEVNNSPLHF. The full variable domain, rest sourced from reference TRBV28 and TRBJ1-6, is DVKVTQSSRYLVKRTGEKVFLECVQDMDHENMFWYRQDPGLGLRLIYFSYDVKMKEKGDIPEGYSVSREKKERFSLILESASTNQTSMYLCASSLEVNNSPLHFGNGTRLTVT.

This rearrangement joins TRBV25-1 to TRBJ1-3; D remains ambiguous. Trimming pared 1 base from V and 0 bases from J, leaving 10 bases between. The CDR3 is 16 residues long. Germline V gene lookup returns CDR1 MGHDK and CDR2 SYGVNS. DNA for the CDR3: TGTGCCAGCAGTGAATTCTGGGTCGGCTCTGGAAACACCATATATTTT. Translating gives CASSEFWVGSGNTIYF.

The rearrangement joins TRBV12-5 to TRBJ2-1; D not resolved. CDR3 size: 12 residues. The V end was cut by 3 bases, the J end by 7 bases, with 7 bases between. Germline loops: CDR1 LGHNT, CDR2 FRNRAP. CDR3 in DNA: TGTGCTAGTGGTTTCCGGGTGAATGAGCAGTTCTTC. Its translation: CASGFRVNEQFF.

This chain links TRBV25-1 with TRBJ2-3; 10 positions agree with TRBD1. Germline CDR1 is MGHDK and CDR2 is SYGVNS. This CDR3 comprises 15 residues. J lost 6 bases, V lost 3 bases, and 6 bases had no gene match. CDR3 sequence (DNA): TGTGCCAGCAGTGACGACAGGGGGCTTGTGGATACGCAGTATTTT. Translation: CASSDDRGLVDTQYF.

The chain carries TRBV19 and TRBJ1-5; maybe TRBD1 (6 bases). Germline-derived CDR1 and CDR2 are LNHDA and SQIVND (reference sequence). This CDR3 region has 14 residues. V gave up 5 bases and J gave up 4 bases, with 12 bases separating them. CDR3 sequence: CASSAGQNNQPQHF. CDR3 nucleotides: TGTGCCAGTAGTGCTGGACAGAATAATCAGCCCCAGCATTTT.

V is TRBV6-1 and J is TRBJ2-1, with 7 bases that match TRBD2. Germline assignment: CDR1 MNHNS and CDR2 SASEGT. V was pared by 6 bases and J by 1 base, with 6 bases of the junction left unmatched. This CDR3 has 15 residues. CDR3 coding DNA: TGTGCCAGCAGCCTCAATAGCGGGTCCTACAATGAGCAGTTCTTC. Encoded protein: CASSLNSGSYNEQFF.

The chain recombines TRBV4-1 with TRBJ2-7, with 12 bases identical to TRBD2. There are 15 residues in the CDR3. Germline assignment: CDR1 MGHRA and CDR2 YSYEKL. J was trimmed by 5 bases and V by 3 bases; bases with no gene match: 5. CDR3 sequence: CASSHQSSGRDEQYF. As DNA, the CDR3 is TGCGCCAGCAGCCACCAATCTAGCGGGAGGGACGAGCAGTACTTC.

The chain has TRBV28 and TRBJ2-7; TRBD2 is a possible D gene (6 bases). The CDR3 runs to 12 residues. Germline V CDR1 and CDR2: MDHEN, SYDVKM. Trimming removed 8 bases at V and 4 bases at J, with 12 bases between. Here the CDR3 reads CASSGSVYEQYF. CDR3 in DNA: TGTGCCAGCTCCGGGAGTGTGTACGAGCAGTACTTC.

This clonotype was counted once. The gene calls are TRBV7-9 and TRBJ2-5; no clear D gene. Germline CDR1 is SEHNR and CDR2 is FQNEAQ (reference sequence). This CDR3 contains 14 residues. V gave up 4 bases and J gave up 1 base, with 10 bases separating them. Here the CDR3 DNA reads TGTGCCAGCAGCTATGAAGGTGGCCAAGAGACCCAGTACTTC. Its protein product is CASSYEGGQETQYF. Supplemented by reference TRBV7-9 and TRBJ2-5, the full variable domain reads DTGVSQNPRHKITKRGQNVTFRCDPISEHNRLYWYRQTLGQGPEFLTYFQNEAQLEKSRLLSDRFSAERPKGSFSTLEIQRTEQGDSAMYLCASSYEGGQETQYFGPGTRLLVL.

The gene calls are TRBV7-9 and TRBJ2-3; the D gene could be TRBD1 or TRBD2 (5 bases each). Germline assignment: CDR1 SEHNR and CDR2 FQNEAQ (reference sequence). Trimming stripped 2 bases from V and 2 bases from J, with 14 bases between. The CDR3 sequence is 16 residues long. CDR3 coding DNA: TGTGCCAGCAGCTTAACCCGGGACCAGTCCACAGATACGCAGTATTTT. Protein sequence: CASSLTRDQSTDTQYF.

The chain uses TRBV28 and TRBJ1-2; 9 bases match TRBD1. Germline lookup yields CDR1 MDHEN and CDR2 SYDVKM. CDR3 length: 15 residues. The V and J ends lost 6 bases and 8 bases, in that order; junction bases with no gene match: 13. The CDR3 region is CASSSPQGAVGGYTF. DNA for the CDR3: TGTGCCAGCAGCTCACCACAGGGGGCCGTAGGAGGCTACACCTTC.

The chain links TRBV11-3 to TRBJ2-1; weak D call: TRBD1 (6 bases). The germline gives CDR1 SGHNT, CDR2 YENEEA. The CDR3 consists of 15 residues. V lost 5 bases and J lost 0, with 11 bases in between. The CDR3 region has the DNA TGTGCCAGCAGCCCCCTAGGGGGCTCCTACAATGAGCAGTTCTTC. Its translation: CASSPLGGSYNEQFF.

This clonotype was seen a few times. This chain uses TRBV24-1 with TRBJ2-7, with 8 bases lining up with TRBD1. This CDR3 spans 13 amino acids. The V and J ends lost 3 bases and 7 bases, in that order; junction bases with no gene match: 4. Germline lookup yields CDR1 KGHDR and CDR2 SFDVKD. CDR3: CATSDGQGWEQYF. As DNA, the CDR3 is TGTGCCACCAGTGATGGACAGGGATGGGAGCAGTACTTC.

A few counts support this clonotype. This chain uses TRBV19 with TRBJ1-3, with D unclear. This CDR3 is built from 15 residues. Trimming left V 5 bases short and J 1 base short, with 12 bases between. The germline CDR1 and CDR2 sequences are LNHDA and SQIVND (reference sequence). The DNA for the CDR3 is TGTGCCAGTAGTCCCTCGTTTGGTTCTGGAAACACCATATATTTT. It specifies CASSPSFGSGNTIYF.

The V gene is TRBV7-6, the J gene TRBJ2-3, with 7 bases fitting TRBD2. The germline V gene encodes CDR1 SGHVS and CDR2 FNYEAQ. V dropped 3 bases and J dropped 5; count of bases not matched to a gene: 5. The CDR3 has 14 amino acids. The CDR3 bases are TGTGCCAGCAGCTTCCGGGACTATAAAGATACGCAGTATTTT. Translated: CASSFRDYKDTQYF.

This clonotype was recorded a few times. This chain connects TRBV23-1 to TRBJ2-7; 8 bases are shared with TRBD1. TRBV23-1 falls under the ORF class, with uncertain function. J gave up 2 bases and V 1 base, and 7 bases lay outside the gene matches. The CDR3 loop spans 16 amino acids. CDR3 in DNA: TGCGCCAGCAGTCAATGGGGACAGGTGGGGACCTACGAGCAGTACGTC. This codes for CASSQWGQVGTYEQYV.

The CDR3 DNA follows: TGTGCCAGCAGCTTGGCAGGCGTCTACAATGAGCAGTTCTTC. The encoded protein is CASSLAGVYNEQFF. The rearrangement links TRBV7-9 to TRBJ2-1; no clear D gene. Germline CDR1 reads SEHNR; CDR2 reads FQNEAQ (reference sequence). Trimming shortened V by 3 bases and J by 3 bases, and 9 bases separated the two germline ends. The CDR3 covers 14 residues.

The chain uses TRBV29-1 and TRBJ2-3, with 13 bases matching TRBD2. The CDR3 has 17 residues. Germline-derived CDR1 and CDR2 are SQVTM and ANQGSEA. J gave up 0 bases and V 5 bases, and 8 bases lay outside the gene matches. For the CDR3, the DNA is TGCAGCGTTCCGGGACTAGCGGGGAATTCGAGCACAGATACGCAGTATTTT. Its translation is CSVPGLAGNSSTDTQYF.

V gene TRBV11-3 combines with J gene TRBJ2-7; unclear D gene. CDR3 length equals 13 residues. V lost 4 bases and J lost 5, with 12 bases in between. CDR1 SGHNT and CDR2 YENEEA come from the germline V gene. The CDR3 spells CASSSPTADEQYV. CDR3 sequence (DNA): TGTGCCAGCAGCTCCCCTACCGCGGACGAGCAGTACGTC.

The chain carries TRBV18 and TRBJ1-2, with D uncertain. The germline V gene has CDR1 KGHSH and CDR2 LQKENI. This CDR3 contains 12 residues. V was cut by 3 bases and J by 2 bases, with 4 bases left in between. CDR3 protein: CASSPDNYGYTF. The CDR3 DNA sequence: TGTGCCAGCTCACCTGACAACTATGGCTACACCTTC.

The chain is built from TRBV5-1 and TRBJ2-1; 7 bases line up with TRBD2. The CDR3 has 16 residues. V dropped 0 bases and J dropped 4; count of bases not matched to a gene: 7. The germline V gene encodes CDR1 SGHRS and CDR2 YFSETQ. For the CDR3, the DNA is TGCGCCAGCAGCTTGGTTGGTCAAGCGGGGTACAATGAGCAGTTCTTC. This gives the protein CASSLVGQAGYNEQFF. The full variable domain, with the rest looked up from reference TRBV5-1 and TRBJ2-1, is KAGVTQTPRYLIKTRGQQVTLSCSPISGHRSVSWYQQTPGQGLQFLFEYFSETQRNKGNFPGRFSGRQFSNSRSEMNVSTLELGDSALYLCASSLVGQAGYNEQFFGPGTRLTVL.

DNA for the CDR3: TGTGCCACCAGTGATTTAGGAGAGACCCAGTACTTC. Encoded protein: CATSDLGETQYF. The V and J genes are TRBV24-1 and TRBJ2-5; no reliable D call. Trimming took off 1 base at V and 4 bases at J, with 3 bases between the two ends. The CDR3 runs 12 residues. The germline CDR1 and CDR2 sequences are KGHDR and SFDVKD.

V is TRBV11-3 and J is TRBJ2-1; 13 nucleotides match TRBD2. The CDR3 runs to 17 residues. V was clipped by 5 bases and J by 6 bases; unmatched bases: 10. Germline CDR1 is SGHNT and CDR2 is YENEEA. CDR3 in amino acids: CASSVGLAGDKFNEQFF. The CDR3, as DNA: TGTGCCAGCAGCGTCGGACTAGCGGGAGATAAATTCAATGAGCAGTTCTTC.

The DNA for the CDR3 is TGTGCCAGCTCACCTCGAGGAGCGGGACTCGTCGGTGAGCAGTTCTTC. As protein: CASSPRGAGLVGEQFF. This sequence joins TRBV18 and TRBJ2-1, with 7 bases that match TRBD2. V was clipped by 3 bases and J by 9 bases; unmatched bases: 14. Germline CDR1 KGHSH, CDR2 LQKENI. This CDR3 contains 16 residues.

This clonotype was detected a few times. The chain links TRBV5-4 to TRBJ2-5; D is possibly TRBD1 (8 bases). Per germline, CDR1 SGHNT and CDR2 YYREEE (reference sequence). The length of the CDR3 is 14 residues. Trimming left V 4 bases short and J 4 bases short, with 14 bases between. CDR3 sequence reads: CASSANRGGETQYF. The CDR3 DNA reads TGTGCCAGCAGCGCCAACAGGGGGGGAGAGACCCAGTACTTC.

The CDR3 DNA sequence: TGCAGCGTACAACAGGGGGTTAATGAAAAACTGTTTTTT. This codes for CSVQQGVNEKLFF. The chain recombines TRBV29-1 with TRBJ1-4; 8 bases fit TRBD1. CDR3 length: 13 amino acids. From germline, CDR1 is SQVTM and CDR2 ANQGSEA. The V and J ends lost 6 bases and 4 bases, in that order; junction bases with no gene match: 4.

The V call is TRBV5-1, the J call TRBJ2-7; D gene uncertain. This CDR3 is built from 14 residues. Germline CDR1 reads SGHRS; CDR2 reads YFSETQ. Trimming removed 0 bases at V and 7 bases at J, with 14 bases between. The CDR3 is CASSLVPKALEQYF. CDR3 bases: TGCGCCAGCAGCTTGGTTCCCAAGGCGCTGGAGCAGTACTTC.

This clonotype was picked up a small number of times. J is TRBJ1-6 and V is TRBV10-1; weak D call: TRBD1 (6 bases). Germline CDR1 WNHNN, CDR2 SYGVQD (reference sequence). The length of the CDR3 is 15 residues. Trimming left V 5 bases short and J 5 bases short, with 13 bases between. CDR3 nucleotide sequence: TGCGCCAGCAGTCCAGGGGCAGTGAATAATTCACCCCTCCACTTT. Amino acid sequence: CASSPGAVNNSPLHF.

This clonotype came up a few times. Relative to the germline gene, one junction end is altered; a read error may explain this. This chain uses TRBV5-1 with TRBJ2-3; possible D gene TRBD2, 5 bases. This CDR3 spans 13 amino acids. Germline assignment: CDR1 SGHRS and CDR2 YFSETQ. CDR3 protein: CASSLGGTDTQYF. In nucleotides, the CDR3 is TGTGCCAGCAGTTTGGGCGGGACAGATACGCAGTATTTT.